The 30 T cell receptor beta chains reported below all come from one sample, sequenced in a study of CD8 T cells in ankylosing spondylitis. Antigens of these TCRs are unknown. TCRdb re-called the 5' RACE reads with MiXCR, one entry per CDR3 protein. The table includes fewer than 750,000 distinct CDR3 sequences, roughly 19% detected once. Overall study results and limits: Fewer than ten highly homologous variants made up a TCR beta motif, and this motif appeared characteristic of ankylosing spondylitis blood.

The sample consisted of blood, either unsorted or a sorted T cell fraction (not recorded which). These receptors originate from a male donor with ankylosing spondylitis.

V and J are TRBV20-1 and TRBJ1-6, with 9 bases lining up with TRBD1. CDR3 size: 14 residues. The germline V gene encodes CDR1 DFQATT and CDR2 SNEGSKA (reference sequence). V was clipped by 6 bases and J by 6 bases; unmatched bases: 6. The CDR3 bases are TGCAGTGCCACACAGGGGGCCGGTAATTCACCCCTCCACTTT. It yields the protein CSATQGAGNSPLHF.

This clonotype was picked up a small number of times. The CDR3 nucleotides are TGTGCCATCAGTGAGACAGGGGGGTTCTTCTACGAGCAGTACTTC. Encoded protein: CAISETGGFFYEQYF. The chain couples TRBV10-3 to TRBJ2-7; TRBD1 matches 8 bases. The J segment lost 3 bases and the V segment lost 2 bases, leaving 6 bases of the junction unmatched. The CDR3 consists of 15 residues. From germline, CDR1 is ENHRY and CDR2 SYGVKD.

The chain combines TRBV7-3 with TRBJ2-3; 8 bases line up with TRBD2. The CDR3 contains 15 residues. From germline, CDR1 is SGHTA and CDR2 FQGTGA. V lost 5 bases to trimming and J lost 1 base; unmatched junction nucleotides: 5. CDR3 DNA sequence: TGTGCCAGCAGCCCCGGACTAGCTCGCACAGATACGCAGTATTTT. This gives the protein CASSPGLARTDTQYF.

The chain links TRBV5-1 to TRBJ2-5; 9 nucleotides line up with TRBD1. V lost 4 bases to trimming and J lost 5 bases; unmatched junction nucleotides: 6. CDR3 length equals 14 residues. CDR1 is SGHRS, CDR2 YFSETQ, per germline. CDR3 amino acids: CASSMDRGLETQYF. The CDR3 coding sequence is TGCGCCAGCAGCATGGACAGGGGATTGGAGACCCAGTACTTC.

In DNA, the CDR3 is TGTGCCAGCAGCGTAGCGGGGACAGGGTACTATGGCTACACCTTC. Amino acid sequence: CASSVAGTGYYGYTF. This chain connects TRBV9 to TRBJ1-2; 9 nucleotides line up with TRBD1. This CDR3 contains 15 residues. CDR1 is SGDLS and CDR2 is YYNGEE in the germline V gene. The V gene end was trimmed by 0 bases and the J gene end by 3 bases; junction bases not matched to a gene: 3.

This clonotype was recorded a few times. The V and J genes are TRBV12-3 or TRBV12-4 and TRBJ1-2; D uncertain. The CDR3 totals 14 residues. The ends were cut back, 3 bases at V and 3 bases at J, with 11 bases in the middle. The CDR3 spells CASSFLPEYYGYTF. CDR3 bases: TGTGCCAGCAGTTTTCTACCAGAGTACTATGGCTACACCTTC.

This clonotype has only a few counts. The chain uses TRBV20-1 and TRBJ2-6, with D possibly being TRBD1 (6 bases). Germline values: CDR1 DFQATT, CDR2 SNEGSKA (reference sequence). The CDR3 is 15 residues long. V was trimmed by 5 bases and J by 1 base, leaving 12 bases between them. This CDR3 reads CSALDSRSGANVLTF. CDR3 coding DNA: TGCAGTGCTTTGGACAGTAGATCTGGGGCCAACGTCCTGACTTTC.

At least ten counts were recorded for this clonotype. This chain joins TRBV6-4 and TRBJ1-1; D gene ambiguous. The germline V and J ends were trimmed by 6 bases and 1 base, with 12 bases remaining between them. Germline CDR1 and CDR2: MRHNA and SNTAGT. CDR3 length: 14 residues. The CDR3 coding sequence is TGTGCCAGCAGGAGTCAGACGGGGAACACTGAAGCTTTCTTT. It is translated as CASRSQTGNTEAFF.

This sequence joins TRBV6-1 and TRBJ1-5, with 7 nucleotides matching TRBD1. The CDR3 runs 15 residues. Germline values: CDR1 MNHNS, CDR2 SASEGT. After removal of 6 bases from V and 4 bases from J, the junction contained 9 bases not matched to a gene. The CDR3 DNA follows: TGTGCCAGCAGGCCGGAGGGGGCGACTAATCAGCCCCAGCATTTT. This codes for CASRPEGATNQPQHF.

This clonotype came up many times. The chain joins TRBV20-1 to TRBJ2-1, with TRBD1 matching over 7 bases. V gave up 7 bases and J gave up 0 bases; unmatched junction bases: 3. The length of the CDR3 is 13 residues. CDR1 is DFQATT, CDR2 SNEGSKA, per germline (reference sequence). CDR3 coding DNA: TGCAGTGTGTCAGGGGGCTCCTACAATGAGCAGTTCTTC. This gives the protein CSVSGGSYNEQFF.

This clonotype was detected only a few times. The chain is built from TRBV5-6 and TRBJ2-5; TRBD2 agrees at 8 bases. Germline CDR1 SGHDT, CDR2 YYEEEE. V was clipped by 5 bases and J by 2 bases; unmatched bases: 5. This CDR3 is 14 amino acids long. The CDR3 here is CASSSLAGQETQYF. CDR3 DNA: TGTGCCAGCAGTTCGCTAGCGGGTCAAGAGACCCAGTACTTC.

This clonotype was seen at least ten times. J is TRBJ2-3 and V is TRBV29-1, with D tentatively TRBD2 (6 bases). This CDR3 has 12 amino acids. With 7 bases removed from V and 3 bases from J, the gap between germline ends came to 11 bases. Germline CDR1 is SQVTM and CDR2 is ANQGSEA. CDR3 protein: CSGSRGTDTQYF. The CDR3 DNA follows: TGCAGCGGCTCACGGGGGACAGATACGCAGTATTTT.

The sample holds many counts of this clonotype. The CDR3 coding sequence is TGTGCCAGCAGCTTAGGCCCCGGGACAGGGGGCGGCTACACCTTC. Translated, it gives CASSLGPGTGGGYTF. The chain is built from TRBV7-2 and TRBJ1-2, with TRBD1 matching 12 bases. Per germline, CDR1 SGHTA and CDR2 FQGNSA. V dropped 1 base and J dropped 8; count of bases not matched to a gene: 5. This CDR3 is built from 15 residues.

The chain employs TRBV5-1 and TRBJ1-1; D ambiguous. This CDR3 has 14 amino acids. Germline V CDR1 and CDR2: SGHRS, YFSETQ. The V end was cut by 4 bases, the J end by 1 base, with 11 bases between. The CDR3 DNA follows: TGCGCCAGCAGCCCCTTTGGACCGAACACTGAAGCTTTCTTT. Translating gives CASSPFGPNTEAFF.

The CDR3: CASSFLSGYEQYF. CDR3 sequence (DNA): TGTGCCAGCAGCTTCCTGAGCGGCTACGAGCAGTACTTC. The chain couples TRBV5-6 to TRBJ2-7; perhaps TRBD2 as D (5 bases). The germline V gene has CDR1 SGHDT and CDR2 YYEEEE. The CDR3 is 13 residues long. Trimming removed 2 bases from V and 3 bases from J, with 9 bases in between.

This clonotype was counted ten times or more. The CDR3 region has the DNA TGCAGTGGCGGGACAGGACATCAGGGAGCCTATGGCTACACCTTC. Translation: CSGGTGHQGAYGYTF. The V call is TRBV20-1, the J call TRBJ1-2; TRBD1 aligns across 8 bases. The CDR3 length is 15 residues. Germline V gene lookup returns CDR1 DFQATT and CDR2 SNEGSKA (reference sequence). V dropped 7 bases and J dropped 4; count of bases not matched to a gene: 14.

A few counts support this clonotype. This rearrangement joins TRBV25-1 to TRBJ2-5, with D hard to call. Trimming took off 0 bases at V and 1 base at J, with 6 bases between the two ends. The length of the CDR3 is 14 residues. Germline V gene data show CDR1 as MGHDK and CDR2 as SYGVNS. The CDR3 loop reads CASSEYGVQETQYF. CDR3 DNA: TGTGCCAGCAGTGAATATGGGGTCCAAGAGACCCAGTACTTC. Together with reference TRBV25-1 and TRBJ2-5, the CDR3 gives the full variable domain: EADIYQTPRYLVIGTGKKITLECSQTMGHDKMYWYQQDPGMELHLIHYSYGVNSTEKGDLSSESTVSRIRTEHFPLTLESARPSHTSQYLCASSEYGVQETQYFGPGTRLLVL.

This clonotype was picked up a small number of times. CDR3 DNA: TGTGCCATCAGCTCCCCAGGACAGCCCCAGCATTTT. It yields the protein CAISSPGQPQHF. The chain couples TRBV10-3 to TRBJ1-5, with D unresolved. Germline values: CDR1 ENHRY, CDR2 SYGVKD. V lost 6 bases and J 7 bases, leaving 10 bases between the germline ends. CDR3 length equals 12 residues.

The sample holds many counts of this clonotype. The rearrangement joins TRBV5-1 to TRBJ2-1; tentatively, D is TRBD2 (5 bases). Per germline, CDR1 SGHRS and CDR2 YFSETQ. CDR3 length: 13 residues. Trimming stripped 0 bases from V and 12 bases from J, with 13 bases between. The CDR3 is CASSLAGRETQFF. The CDR3 nucleotides read TGCGCCAGCAGCTTGGCCGGAAGGGAGACGCAGTTCTTC.

This clonotype was counted only a few times. The chain links TRBV2 to TRBJ2-6; no clear D gene. This CDR3 has 14 residues. The V and J ends lost 10 bases and 1 base respectively, with 11 bases between them. Germline V CDR1 and CDR2: SNHLY, FYNNEI. As DNA, the CDR3 is TGTGCCACCGAGGTGGCATCTGGGGCCAACGTCCTGACTTTC. Translating gives CATEVASGANVLTF.

The V gene is TRBV11-2, the J gene TRBJ2-3; 10 bases align to TRBD2. This CDR3 region has 17 residues. From germline, CDR1 is SGHAT and CDR2 FQNNGV. Trimming cost V 5 bases and J 0 bases; bases outside gene matches: 8. DNA for the CDR3: TGTGCCAGCAGCGGAGGGACTAGCGCGACTAGCACAGATACGCAGTATTTT. Its protein is CASSGGTSATSTDTQYF.

The chain employs TRBV7-2 and TRBJ2-5, with D perhaps being TRBD1 or TRBD2 (5 bases each). The V gene lost 4 bases and the J gene lost 4 bases, with 10 bases spanning the gap. Germline CDR1 is SGHTA and CDR2 is FQGNSA. The CDR3 contains 13 residues. The CDR3 region has the DNA TGTGCCAGCAGCTCCCGGGACGGAGAGACCCAGTACTTC. Its translation is CASSSRDGETQYF.

V usage is TRBV5-1 and J usage is TRBJ1-1; D gene ambiguous. Trimming left V 1 base short and J 0 bases short, with 7 bases between. The CDR3 contains 14 residues. Per germline, CDR1 SGHRS and CDR2 YFSETQ. The chain's CDR3 is CASSLRRLNTEAFF. The CDR3 DNA reads as TGCGCCAGCAGCTTGCGACGGTTGAACACTGAAGCTTTCTTT. The full variable domain, rest sourced from reference TRBV5-1 and TRBJ1-1, is KAGVTQTPRYLIKTRGQQVTLSCSPISGHRSVSWYQQTPGQGLQFLFEYFSETQRNKGNFPGRFSGRQFSNSRSEMNVSTLELGDSALYLCASSLRRLNTEAFFGQGTRLTVV.

This rearrangement joins TRBV5-6 to TRBJ2-3; the D call may be TRBD1 or TRBD2 (5 bases each). Trimming removed 1 base at V and 4 bases at J, with 10 bases between. The CDR3 length is 14 residues. Germline loops: CDR1 SGHDT, CDR2 YYEEEE. CDR3 nucleotide sequence: TGTGCCAGCAGCTTGTGGGGGATACCAGATACGCAGTATTTT. It yields the protein CASSLWGIPDTQYF. The full variable domain, with the rest looked up from reference TRBV5-6 and TRBJ2-3, is DAGVTQSPTHLIKTRGQQVTLRCSPKSGHDTVSWYQQALGQGPQFIFQYYEEEERQRGNFPDRFSGHQFPNYSSELNVNALLLGDSALYLCASSLWGIPDTQYFGPGTRLTVL.

The chain combines TRBV6-5 with TRBJ1-1, with TRBD1 identical over 8 bases. V trimming: 0 bases; J trimming: 0 bases; junction bases outside the gene matches: 3. The CDR3 is made up of 16 amino acids. Germline loops: CDR1 MNHEY, CDR2 SVGAGI. The CDR3 nucleotides read TGTGCCAGCAGTTACTCCGGACAGGGTCTGAACACTGAAGCTTTCTTT. The encoded protein is CASSYSGQGLNTEAFF.

There are many counts of this clonotype. The chain carries TRBV6-1 and TRBJ1-1, with TRBD1 matching over 7 bases. Looked up from germline, CDR1 is MNHNS and CDR2 is SASEGT. Trimming removed 7 bases from V and 0 bases from J; junction bases left unmatched: 8. The CDR3 loop spans 15 amino acids. CDR3 DNA sequence: TGTGCCAGCAAACTTAGAGGGGGCTTGAACACTGAAGCTTTCTTT. It yields the protein CASKLRGGLNTEAFF.

The sample holds a few counts of this clonotype. The chain couples TRBV29-1 to TRBJ2-1, with TRBD2 matching over 8 bases. J gave up 8 bases and V 4 bases, and 10 bases lay outside the gene matches. This CDR3 has 14 residues. The V gene's germline CDR1 is SQVTM and CDR2 ANQGSEA. The DNA of the CDR3 is TGCAGCGTTGTCGCTAGCGGGTTTTGGTATGAGCAGTTCTTC. As protein: CSVVASGFWYEQFF.

This clonotype was detected a few times. V is TRBV6-2 or TRBV6-3 and J is TRBJ2-1; weak D call: TRBD2 (7 bases). This CDR3 is 15 amino acids long. The ends were cut back, 5 bases at V and 3 bases at J, with 14 bases in the middle. Per germline, CDR1 MNHEY and CDR2 SVGEGT. The CDR3 is CASSPGGADYNEQFF. The CDR3 coding sequence is TGTGCCAGCAGTCCTGGGGGGGCCGACTACAATGAGCAGTTCTTC.

V and J are TRBV29-1 and TRBJ2-5; the D gene is possibly TRBD1 (5 bases). Trimming shortened V by 4 bases and J by 1 base, and 10 bases separated the two germline ends. This CDR3 has 13 residues. The germline CDR1 and CDR2 sequences are SQVTM and ANQGSEA. CDR3 loop: CSVVGLSQETQYF. Here the CDR3 DNA reads TGCAGCGTTGTGGGGCTATCCCAAGAGACCCAGTACTTC.

V usage is TRBV7-6 and J usage is TRBJ1-4, with 7 bases identical to TRBD1. The germline V gene has CDR1 SGHVS and CDR2 FNYEAQ. This CDR3 comprises 16 residues. The trim removed 1 base at V and 7 bases at J, leaving 9 bases unmatched. DNA for the CDR3: TGTGCCAGCAGCTTAGGGCACAGGGGCGGTGGTGAAAAACTGTTTTTT. Translation gives CASSLGHRGGGEKLFF.